This entry features one T cell receptor beta chain sequence. The target of this receptor is not known. No base quality information exists; no much larger clone differs at one position. The sample carries other DNA sequences with the same CDR3. The sample's treatment or condition label, decoded: 15 to 20 received Ad26.COV2.S at low or high dose, single or two shots; roughly five received placebo; per-sample allocation not given. For vaccine and placebo recipients, the sequenced repertoires came from samples collected on day 63 after the first injection. Between 29 July and 7 August 2020, Cohort 1b enrolled about 27 adults aged 18-55 years at one site in Boston, USA. As a vaccine, Ad26.COV2.S was a replication-incompetent adenovirus type 26 vector that expressed a prefusion-stabilized SARS-CoV-2 spike protein derived from the original Wuhan strain. The source of the sample is a study of Ad26.COV2.S vaccination and SARS-CoV-2 variants (dated by TCRdb to the early 2020s). As for the study more broadly: Donors in the vaccine arm were drawn from COV1001, a phase I-IIa trial of Ad26.COV2.S in healthy adults that was multicentre, randomized, double-blind and placebo-controlled. Dosing of Ad26.COV2.S was intramuscular, at either 5x10^10 or 1x10^11 viral particles, delivered as one shot or as two shots spaced 56 days apart. TCRbeta repertoire sequencing was used to assess the specificity and breadth of SARS-CoV-2-reactive T cell receptors after Ad26.COV2.S vaccination. A total of some 30 samples were included in the TCR-sequenced set, comprising approximately 20 Ad26.COV2.S vaccine recipients, 5 placebo recipients and 8 SARS-CoV-2 convalescent individuals. Trial participants were randomized into five groups of five, in which low-dose or high-dose Ad26.COV2.S was given once or twice, or placebo was given on both occasions. Investigators remained blinded to trial group allocation during experiments and outcome assessment. What the authors observed across the whole study: Substantial breadth of spike-specific CD8+ and CD4+ T cell responses was reported after vaccination. Comparing responses between vaccine doses or regimens was not something the study was powered to do. The authors noted that the TCR breadth and depth analyses may have underestimated total T cell responses. Spike-specific TCR breadth was higher in Ad26.COV2.S recipients than in placebo recipients (P = 0.0014). Vaccine and placebo recipients had similar non-spike TCR breadth, a finding consistent with the vaccine containing only spike.

The immunoSEQ Assay was the method used to sequence TCRbeta CDR3 regions. After extraction, genomic DNA underwent amplification by bias-controlled multiplex PCR, followed by high-throughput sequencing. From the authors' description of their analysis: Collapsing and filtering of sequences were performed to quantify the absolute abundance of each unique TCRbeta CDR3 region. Usable DNA was measured by amplifying reference genes present in all nucleated cells, and TCRbeta template counts were normalized to that usable DNA to estimate T cell fraction. Repertoire TCRs were annotated as SARS-CoV-2-specific by exact matching of V gene, CDR3 amino acid sequence and J gene to a known reactive TCR set. The reference SARS-CoV-2 TCR set was obtained from MIRA and was filtered for enrichment in COVID-19-positive ImmuneCODE repertoires, whereby public or cross-reactive TCRs were removed. Using the MIRA antigens, annotated TCRs were further analysed by specific ORF or by position within an ORF. Breadth was defined as the number of annotated unique rearrangements divided by the total number of unique productive rearrangements, and depth was defined as the summed frequency of the annotated unique rearrangements. Two-sided Wilcoxon rank-sum tests were applied when comparing TCR breadth between groups. Drawn from immuneACCESS, this table holds only the in-frame rearrangements with V and J called that TCRdb kept. Clones are partly lost; checked studies trace under half to an unresolved V gene and leave the rest unexplained. The D gene and trimming were derived from the DNA, and the V and J assignments and clone size from that table. The table for this sample lists hundreds of thousands of clones; about 88% of them were counted only once. About 2.5% of the sample is in the top ten clones.

The CDR3, from cysteine to phenylalanine, totals 13 residues. Of the read, only the CDR3 DNA is kept; its 39 bases are in frame from base 1. The trim is 1 base for V and 5 bases for J, with a gap of 6 bases between the germline ends. As encoded in the germline V gene (reference sequence), CDR1 is LNHDA while CDR2 is SQIVND. Source: peripheral blood, taken in a trial of Ad26.COV2.S vaccine versus placebo. This receptor was obtained from a person aged 18-60 years who received the Ad26.COV2.S COVID-19 vaccine or a placebo. The chain is made from TRBV19 and TRBJ1-5; the D gene is unclear. The CDR3 here reads CASSIVGDQPQHF. The DNA sequence is TGTGCCAGTAGTATAGTCGGTGATCAGCCCCAGCATTTT.